This TCR beta chain was observed in a study of CD8 T cells in Susac syndrome. This CDR3 has 14 amino acids. The V end lost 5 bases, the J end lost 0 bases, and 11 bases lay between the germline ends. Germline CDR1 is SGHAT and CDR2 is FQDESV (reference sequence). An input of about 0.45 to 1 ug of RNA was subjected to reverse transcription using random hexamers. The authors amplified TCR beta CDR3 across 54 Vbeta and 13 Jbeta using immunoSEQ multiplex PCR. A single record per CDR3 protein comes from TCRdb applying MiXCR to the immunoSEQ multiplex PCR reads. The sample includes about 180,000 distinct CDR3 sequences, around 96% seen only once; the top ten take 0.16%.

This TCR was recovered from a human donor with multiple sclerosis. The rearrangement joins TRBV11-1 to TRBJ2-7, with D tentatively TRBD1 (6 bases). Sequenced input: CD8+ T cells from PBMCs. The DNA of the CDR3 is TGTGCCAGCAGCCGGACAGAAGACTCCTACGAGCAGTACTTC. Residues: CASSRTEDSYEQYF. The full variable domain, in which reference TRBV11-1 and TRBJ2-7 provide the parts outside the CDR3, is EAEVAQSPRYKITEKSQAVAFWCDPISGHATLYWYRQILGQGPELLVQFQDESVVDDSQLPKDRFSAERLKGVDSTLKIQPAELGDSAMYLCASSRTEDSYEQYFGPGTRLTVT.